These 21 T cell receptor beta chains were all obtained from the same sample, sequenced in a study of pediatric ulcerative colitis. Generated by immunoSEQ multiplex PCR, the TCRdb table keeps only in-frame clones and is missing some. Among 60,000 to 75,000 clones, more than 60% were seen once, and the ten largest hold around 5.3%. Sequenced sample: blood. Receptors were obtained from a boy aged 10-17 years with moderate ulcerative colitis.

The chain employs TRBV7-7 and TRBJ2-1; TRBD2 matches 14 bases. V shed 1 base and J 1 base; nucleotides not matched to a gene: 15. Germline assignment: CDR1 SSHAT and CDR2 FNYEAQ (reference sequence). CDR3 length equals 22 residues. The DNA for the CDR3 is TGTGCCAGCAGCTTAGAGGTAAGGCCGGGACTAGCGGGAGTAGGATCCTACAATGAGCAGTTCTTC. Protein: CASSLEVRPGLAGVGSYNEQFF.

The rearrangement joins TRBV9 to TRBJ1-1; D call uncertain. This CDR3 spans 13 amino acids. Trimming cost V 1 base and J 3 bases, with 7 bases left between them. From germline, CDR1 is SGDLS and CDR2 YYNGEE. CDR3 bases: TGTGCCAGCAGCGTACGGTGGGACACTGAAGCTTTCTTT. As protein: CASSVRWDTEAFF.

The gene calls are TRBV29-1 and TRBJ2-7; tentatively, D is TRBD2 (5 bases). V was pared by 2 bases and J by 6 bases, with 17 bases between. Germline V gives CDR1 SQVTM, CDR2 ANQGSEA. The CDR3 sequence is 14 residues long. CDR3 loop: CSVESRGGIGEQYF. The CDR3 DNA sequence: TGCAGCGTTGAATCTCGCGGAGGTATTGGCGAGCAGTACTTC.

The chain is built from TRBV5-1 and TRBJ2-1; D unresolved. From germline, CDR1 is SGHRS and CDR2 YFSETQ. CDR3 size: 15 residues. The germline V and J ends were trimmed by 3 bases and 10 bases, with 20 bases remaining between them. CDR3 bases: TGCGCCAGCAGCTACGACCCTTTTACTGGCACGGAGCAGTTCTTC. Translated, it gives CASSYDPFTGTEQFF.

The rearrangement links TRBV19 to TRBJ2-5, with TRBD2 matching over 14 bases. The ends lost 5 bases at V and 1 base at J; junction bases unmatched: 6. This CDR3 is built from 17 residues. Germline CDR1 reads LNHDA; CDR2 reads SQIVND (reference sequence). The CDR3 DNA follows: TGTGCCAGTAGTGGGGGGACTAGCGGGGGACCCCAAGAGACCCAGTACTTC. Translation: CASSGGTSGGPQETQYF.

In its sample, this clone was seen a few times. The rearrangement links TRBV7-3 to TRBJ2-7; a weak D match, TRBD2 (5 bases). Trimming took 5 bases from V and 10 from J, leaving 18 bases between them. Germline V gene lookup returns CDR1 SGHTA and CDR2 FQGTGA. This CDR3 is 13 amino acids long. CDR3 sequence (DNA): TGTGCCAGCAGCCTGGGAGAGAGCGCATCCCAGTACTTC. Translating it yields CASSLGESASQYF.

V is TRBV19 and J is TRBJ2-1; no definite D call. V lost 4 bases and J lost 9, with 22 bases in between. Germline lookup yields CDR1 LNHDA and CDR2 SQIVND (reference sequence). The CDR3 is 16 amino acids. Here the CDR3 DNA reads TGTGCCAGTAGTAACTCCAAAGTGGGCCGTCAAGGTGAGCAGTTCTTC. Translation gives CASSNSKVGRQGEQFF.

The V gene is TRBV7-9, the J gene TRBJ2-5; D is unclear. Between the trimmed V and J ends, which lost 5 bases and 14 bases, there was a span of 6 bases. The CDR3 has 8 amino acids. Germline V gene data show CDR1 as SEHNR and CDR2 as FQNEAQ (reference sequence). The CDR3 here is CASSPHYF. The CDR3 bases are TGTGCCAGCAGCCCGCACTACTTC.

J is TRBJ1-4 and V is TRBV10-3; D is perhaps TRBD1 (6 bases). Trimming shortened V by 4 bases and J by 7 bases, and 10 bases separated the two germline ends. Germline loops: CDR1 ENHRY, CDR2 SYGVKD. CDR3 length: 13 amino acids. The CDR3 reads CAISGGAGEKLFF. Written as DNA, the CDR3 is TGTGCCATCAGTGGGGGGGCGGGTGAAAAACTGTTTTTT.

The chain is built from TRBV5-1 and TRBJ1-1; 7 bases are a match to TRBD1. This CDR3 region has 14 residues. In germline, CDR1 is SGHRS, CDR2 YFSETQ. V lost 2 bases, J lost 1 base, and 2 bases stayed unmatched. The CDR3 bases are TGCGCCAGCAGCTTCGGGACAGCGAACACTGAAGCTTTCTTT. This sequence encodes CASSFGTANTEAFF.

V gene TRBV6-5 combines with J gene TRBJ2-3; D is uncertain. Germline-derived CDR1 and CDR2 are MNHEY and SVGAGI. The CDR3 runs 15 residues. V was cut by 6 bases and J by 6 bases, with 19 bases left in between. The CDR3 nucleotides read TGTGCCAGCAGCGACCTTGGCGGTTTAGATGATACGCAGTATTTT. Protein sequence: CASSDLGGLDDTQYF.

The J gene is TRBJ2-7, the V gene TRBV7-9; D unresolved. The germline V gene encodes CDR1 SEHNR and CDR2 FQNEAQ (reference sequence). Trimming removed 1 base at V and 4 bases at J, with 5 bases between. The CDR3 length is 12 residues. The CDR3, as DNA: TGTGCCAGCAGCTTAGGACGGTACGAGCAGTACTTC. This translates into CASSLGRYEQYF.

CDR3: CASSYLWGGADTQYF. The CDR3 bases are TGTGCCAGCAGTTACCTTTGGGGGGGGGCAGATACGCAGTATTTT. The chain combines TRBV6-6 with TRBJ2-3; TRBD2 matches at 7 bases. Germline loops: CDR1 MNHNY, CDR2 SVGAGI (reference sequence). Trimming removed 2 bases from V and 4 bases from J; junction bases left unmatched: 6. There are 15 residues in the CDR3.

Only a few counts were recorded for this clone. The chain combines TRBV6-6 with TRBJ1-1; no clear D gene. This CDR3 is built from 12 residues. Trimming stripped 2 bases from V and 1 base from J, with 2 bases between. Germline V lookup: CDR1 MNHNY, CDR2 SVGAGI (reference sequence). The CDR3 nucleotides read TGTGCCAGCAGTTACGCGAACACTGAAGCTTTCTTT. Amino acids: CASSYANTEAFF.

The rearrangement joins TRBV27 to TRBJ1-2, with a tentative D call TRBD1 (5 bases). The CDR3 runs to 13 residues. Germline V gene sequence: CDR1 MNHEY, CDR2 SMNVEV (reference sequence). V was clipped by 2 bases and J by 4 bases, with 8 bases between them. The CDR3 DNA is TGTGCCAGCAGTTTAGACAGTCTCTATGGCTACACCTTC. Amino acids: CASSLDSLYGYTF.

The chain links TRBV2 to TRBJ2-3; 10 bases fit TRBD2. Germline-derived CDR1 and CDR2 are SNHLY and FYNNEI. This CDR3 comprises 14 residues. The V gene end was trimmed by 7 bases and the J gene end by 5 bases; junction bases not matched to a gene: 6. CDR3 DNA: TGTGCCAGCATTATAGCGGGGGGCAGAGATACGCAGTATTTT. It translates to CASIIAGGRDTQYF. Variable domain in full (rest from reference TRBV2 and TRBJ2-3): EPEVTQTPSHQVTQMGQEVILRCVPISNHLYFYWYRQILGQKVEFLVSFYNNEISEKSEIFDDQFSVERPDGSNFTLKIRSTKLEDSAMYFCASIIAGGRDTQYFGPGTRLTVL.

The rearrangement uses TRBV7-2 and TRBJ1-4; D is perhaps TRBD1 (6 bases). The CDR3 loop spans 15 amino acids. V was cut by 5 bases and J by 1 base, with 11 bases left in between. CDR1 and CDR2 from the germline V gene are SGHTA and FQGNSA. This chain's CDR3 is CASSLVRGTNEKLFF. The CDR3 bases are TGTGCCAGCAGCCTCGTCAGGGGAACTAATGAAAAACTGTTTTTT.

This clone was recorded only once. The chain is built from TRBV2 and TRBJ1-1; D perhaps matches TRBD1 (6 bases). CDR3 length equals 14 residues. CDR1 is SNHLY and CDR2 is FYNNEI in the germline V gene. Trimming pared 8 bases from V and 3 bases from J, leaving 16 bases between. The DNA of the CDR3 is TGTGCCAGCGCTACACAGGGTTCGCACACTGAAGCTTTCTTT. It encodes CASATQGSHTEAFF.

This clone came up a few times. V usage is TRBV2 and J usage is TRBJ1-5; weak D call: TRBD1 (6 bases). Germline V gene lookup returns CDR1 SNHLY and CDR2 FYNNEI. The CDR3 is made up of 13 amino acids. V was trimmed by 5 bases and J by 4 bases, leaving 9 bases between them. CDR3 residues: CASSRTANQPQHF. The CDR3 bases are TGTGCCAGCAGTAGGACAGCGAATCAGCCCCAGCATTTT.

This clone appeared once. The DNA for the CDR3 is TGTGCCAGCAGCTTAGGAACTAGCGGTCGCTACGAGCAGTACTTC. Translation: CASSLGTSGRYEQYF. V and J are TRBV13 and TRBJ2-7; 8 bases are shared with TRBD2. This CDR3 spans 15 amino acids. Trimming took 0 bases from V and 3 from J; bases not matched to a gene: 4. Germline CDR1 is PRHDT and CDR2 is FYEKMQ (reference sequence).

This rearrangement joins TRBV27 to TRBJ2-7; 14 bases are a match to TRBD2. With 8 bases clipped from V and 5 bases from J, the junction kept 8 bases outside the gene matches. Germline-derived CDR1 and CDR2 are MNHEY and SMNVEV (reference sequence). There are 15 residues in the CDR3. CDR3 sequence reads: CASALAGLAGDEQYF. CDR3 nucleotides: TGTGCCAGCGCTCTCGCGGGACTAGCGGGAGACGAGCAGTACTTC.